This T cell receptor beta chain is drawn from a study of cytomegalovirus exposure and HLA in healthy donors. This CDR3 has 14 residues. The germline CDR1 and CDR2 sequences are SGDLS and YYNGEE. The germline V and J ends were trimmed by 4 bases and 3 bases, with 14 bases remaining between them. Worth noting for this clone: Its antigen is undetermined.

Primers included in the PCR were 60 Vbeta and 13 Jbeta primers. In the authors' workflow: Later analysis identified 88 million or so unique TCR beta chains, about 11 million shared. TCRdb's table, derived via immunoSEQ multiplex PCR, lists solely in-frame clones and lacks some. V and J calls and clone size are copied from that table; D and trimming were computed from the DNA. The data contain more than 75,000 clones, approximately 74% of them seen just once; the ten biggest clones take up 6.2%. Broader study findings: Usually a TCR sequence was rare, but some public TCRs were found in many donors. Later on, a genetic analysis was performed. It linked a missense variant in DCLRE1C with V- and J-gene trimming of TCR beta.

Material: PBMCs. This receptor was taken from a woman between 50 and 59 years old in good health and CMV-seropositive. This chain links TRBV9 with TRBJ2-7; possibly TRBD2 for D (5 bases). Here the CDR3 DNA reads TGTGCCAGCAGCAACCCAGCGGATAGCTACGAGCAGTACTTC. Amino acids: CASSNPADSYEQYF.